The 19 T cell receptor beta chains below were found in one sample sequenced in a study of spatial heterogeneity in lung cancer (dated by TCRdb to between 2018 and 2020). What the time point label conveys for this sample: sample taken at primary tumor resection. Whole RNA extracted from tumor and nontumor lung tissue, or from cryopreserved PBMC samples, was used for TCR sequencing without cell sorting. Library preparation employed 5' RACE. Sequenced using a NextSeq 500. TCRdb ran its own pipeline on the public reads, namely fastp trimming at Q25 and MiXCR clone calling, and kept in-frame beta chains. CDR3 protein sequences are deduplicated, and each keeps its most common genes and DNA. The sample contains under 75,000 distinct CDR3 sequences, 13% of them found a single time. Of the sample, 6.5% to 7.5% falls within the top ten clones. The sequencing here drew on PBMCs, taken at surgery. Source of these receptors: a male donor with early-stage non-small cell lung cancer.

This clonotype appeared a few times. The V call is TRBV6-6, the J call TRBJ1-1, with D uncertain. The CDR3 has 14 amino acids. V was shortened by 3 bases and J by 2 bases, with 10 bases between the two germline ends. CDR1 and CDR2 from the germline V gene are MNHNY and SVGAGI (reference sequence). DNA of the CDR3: TGTGCCAGCAGTTATCGTGAGGATAACACTGAAGCTTTCTTT. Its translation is CASSYREDNTEAFF.

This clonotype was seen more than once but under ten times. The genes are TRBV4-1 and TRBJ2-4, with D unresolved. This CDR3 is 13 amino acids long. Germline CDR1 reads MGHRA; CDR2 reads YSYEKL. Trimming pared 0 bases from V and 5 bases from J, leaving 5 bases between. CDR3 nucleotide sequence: TGCGCCAGCAGCCAAGAAAGGGAAAACATTCAGTACTTC. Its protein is CASSQERENIQYF.

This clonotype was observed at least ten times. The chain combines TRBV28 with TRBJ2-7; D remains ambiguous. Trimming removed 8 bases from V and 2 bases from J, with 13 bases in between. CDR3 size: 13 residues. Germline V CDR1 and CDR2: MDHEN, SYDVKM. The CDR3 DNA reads TGTGCCAGCGCCCTGGTCCTCGCCTACGAGCAGTACTTC. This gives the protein CASALVLAYEQYF.

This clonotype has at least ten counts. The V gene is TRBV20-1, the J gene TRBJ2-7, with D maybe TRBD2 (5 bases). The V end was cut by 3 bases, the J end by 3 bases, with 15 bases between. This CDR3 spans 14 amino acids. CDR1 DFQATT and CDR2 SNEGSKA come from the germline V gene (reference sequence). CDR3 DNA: TGCAGTGCTAGGTCCGGACGGGGAAACTACGAGCAGTACTTC. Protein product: CSARSGRGNYEQYF.

Here the CDR3 DNA reads TGCAGCGCGGAGGAAAGCGGGGCGGGGGATACGCAGTATTTT. It codes for CSAEESGAGDTQYF. The V call is TRBV29-1, the J call TRBJ2-3; 7 bases align to TRBD2. Germline loops: CDR1 SQVTM, CDR2 ANQGSEA. This CDR3 spans 14 amino acids. V gave up 7 bases and J gave up 6 bases; unmatched junction bases: 13.

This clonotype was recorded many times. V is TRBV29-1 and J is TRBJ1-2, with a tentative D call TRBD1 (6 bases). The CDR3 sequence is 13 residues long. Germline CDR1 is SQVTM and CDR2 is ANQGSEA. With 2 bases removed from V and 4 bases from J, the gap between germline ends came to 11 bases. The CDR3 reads CSVETLGGYGYTF. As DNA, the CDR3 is TGCAGCGTTGAAACCCTAGGGGGCTATGGCTACACCTTC.

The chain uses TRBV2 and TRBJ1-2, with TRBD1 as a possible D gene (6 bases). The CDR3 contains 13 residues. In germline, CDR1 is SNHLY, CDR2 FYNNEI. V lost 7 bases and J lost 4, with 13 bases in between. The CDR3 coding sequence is TGTGCCAGCACCTACTCGACAGGCTATGGCTACACCTTC. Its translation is CASTYSTGYGYTF.

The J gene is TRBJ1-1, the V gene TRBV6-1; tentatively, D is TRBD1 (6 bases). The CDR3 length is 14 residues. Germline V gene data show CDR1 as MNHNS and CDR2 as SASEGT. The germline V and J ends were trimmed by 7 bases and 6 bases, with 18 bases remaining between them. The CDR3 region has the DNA TGTGCCAGCAAGTGGGTGATGGGGGGGCCTGAAGCTTTCTTT. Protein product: CASKWVMGGPEAFF.

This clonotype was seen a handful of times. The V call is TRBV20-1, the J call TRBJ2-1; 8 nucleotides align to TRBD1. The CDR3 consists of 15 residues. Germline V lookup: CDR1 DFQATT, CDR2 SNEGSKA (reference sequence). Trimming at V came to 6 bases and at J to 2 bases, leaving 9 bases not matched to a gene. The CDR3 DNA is TGCAGTGCCCCCCGCGGGACAGGTACCTACAATGAGCAGTTCTTC. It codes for CSAPRGTGTYNEQFF.

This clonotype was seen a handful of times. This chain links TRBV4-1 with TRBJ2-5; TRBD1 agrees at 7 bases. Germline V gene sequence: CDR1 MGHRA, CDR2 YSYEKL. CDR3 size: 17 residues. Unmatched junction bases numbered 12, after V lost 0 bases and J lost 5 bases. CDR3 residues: CASSQETGDVFGETQYF. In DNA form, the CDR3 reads TGCGCCAGCAGCCAAGAAACAGGGGATGTCTTCGGGGAGACCCAGTACTTC.

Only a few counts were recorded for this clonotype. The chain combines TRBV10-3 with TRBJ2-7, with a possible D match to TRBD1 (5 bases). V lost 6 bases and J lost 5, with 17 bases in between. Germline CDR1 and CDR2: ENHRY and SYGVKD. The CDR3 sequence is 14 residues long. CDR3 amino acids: CAISRDRSSNEQYF. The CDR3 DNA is TGTGCCATCAGCAGAGACAGATCATCCAACGAGCAGTACTTC.

CDR3 nucleotide sequence: TGCGCCAGCAGCTTGCAAGAAACGACAGGGGAAGAGACCCAGTACTTC. Protein product: CASSLQETTGEETQYF. V is TRBV5-1 and J is TRBJ2-5, with 8 bases aligning to TRBD1. The CDR3 is made up of 16 amino acids. Germline loops: CDR1 SGHRS, CDR2 YFSETQ. V shed 1 base, J shed 3 bases, and the junction held 8 bases outside the gene matches. The complete variable domain, with remaining parts taken from reference TRBV5-1 and TRBJ2-5, reads KAGVTQTPRYLIKTRGQQVTLSCSPISGHRSVSWYQQTPGQGLQFLFEYFSETQRNKGNFPGRFSGRQFSNSRSEMNVSTLELGDSALYLCASSLQETTGEETQYFGPGTRLLVL.

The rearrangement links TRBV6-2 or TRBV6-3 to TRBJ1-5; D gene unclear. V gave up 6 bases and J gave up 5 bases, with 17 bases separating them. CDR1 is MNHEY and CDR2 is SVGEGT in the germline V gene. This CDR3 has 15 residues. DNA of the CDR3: TGTGCCAGCAGGGGCTGGGGTCACCAAGATCAGCCCCAGCATTTT. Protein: CASRGWGHQDQPQHF.

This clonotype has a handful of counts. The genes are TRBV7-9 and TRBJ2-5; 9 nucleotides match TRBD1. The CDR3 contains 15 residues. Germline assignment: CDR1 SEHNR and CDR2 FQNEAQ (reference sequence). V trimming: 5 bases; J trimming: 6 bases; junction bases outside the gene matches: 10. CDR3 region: CASSGRTGDGQTQYF. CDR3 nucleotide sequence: TGTGCCAGCAGCGGAAGGACAGGGGATGGACAGACCCAGTACTTC.

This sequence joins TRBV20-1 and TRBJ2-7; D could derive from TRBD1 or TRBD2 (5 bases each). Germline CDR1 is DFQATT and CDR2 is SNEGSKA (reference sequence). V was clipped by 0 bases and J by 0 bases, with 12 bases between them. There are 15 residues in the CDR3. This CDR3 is CSARDVGDGSYEQYF. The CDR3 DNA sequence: TGCAGTGCTAGAGACGTTGGGGACGGCTCCTACGAGCAGTACTTC.

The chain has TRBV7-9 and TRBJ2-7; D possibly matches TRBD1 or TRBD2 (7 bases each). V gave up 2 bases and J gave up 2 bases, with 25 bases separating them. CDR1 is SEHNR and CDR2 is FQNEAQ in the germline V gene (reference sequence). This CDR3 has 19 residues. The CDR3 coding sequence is TGTGCCAGCAGCTTACTCCGACAGGGCTTGCGGGAGAGGACCTACGAGCAGTACTTC. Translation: CASSLLRQGLRERTYEQYF.

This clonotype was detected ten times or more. DNA of the CDR3: TGTGCCAGCAGCCCTCGACAGGGGAGTGAAAAACTGTTTTTT. Amino acid sequence: CASSPRQGSEKLFF. The genes are TRBV7-9 and TRBJ1-4; 8 nucleotides match TRBD1. Germline CDR1 and CDR2: SEHNR and FQNEAQ (reference sequence). V dropped 5 bases and J dropped 7; count of bases not matched to a gene: 6. CDR3 length equals 14 residues.

In DNA form, the CDR3 reads TGTGCCAGCAGCTTTCGACTAGCGGGGGACCCCTACGAGCAGTACTTC. This sequence encodes CASSFRLAGDPYEQYF. The genes are TRBV5-4 and TRBJ2-7, with 12 bases lining up with TRBD2. V was pared by 2 bases and J by 2 bases, with 5 bases of the junction left unmatched. The CDR3 consists of 16 residues. CDR1 is SGHNT, CDR2 YYREEE, per germline (reference sequence).

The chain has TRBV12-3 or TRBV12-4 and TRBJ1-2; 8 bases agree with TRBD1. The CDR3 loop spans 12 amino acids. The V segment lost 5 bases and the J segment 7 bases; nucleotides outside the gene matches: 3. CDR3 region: CASSRTGSGYTF. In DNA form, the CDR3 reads TGTGCCAGCAGTCGGACAGGGAGTGGCTACACCTTC.